This TCR beta chain was documented in a study of T cell responses to AZD1222 COVID-19 vaccine. Generated by immunoSEQ multiplex PCR, the TCRdb table keeps only in-frame clones and is missing some. Of approximately 84,000 clones listed, about 83% are singletons. Some second doses came at about 4 weeks and others at about 12 weeks; these were pooled. In regard to this clone: Its specificity is not known.

Study results and limitations: Mapped onto spike, vaccine-associated CD4 TCRs spanned it and were dominant at 160-218 and 743-854.

The CDR3 extends over 15 amino acids. The J segment lost 3 bases and the V segment lost 5 bases, leaving 4 bases of the junction unmatched. The germline gives CDR1 SGHNT, CDR2 YENEEA. The specimen comprised peripheral blood, sampled 28 days after the second AZD1222 dose. This chain joins TRBV11-3 and TRBJ2-2, with 9 bases that match TRBD1. The TCR originated in an adult who received the AZD1222 COVID-19 vaccine. CDR3 in DNA: TGTGCCAGCAGCGCAGGGACAGGGTACACCGGGGAGCTGTTTTTT. It codes for CASSAGTGYTGELFF.